The clone carrying this TCR beta chain was counted between two and nine times. The CDR3 runs 15 residues. Trimming took off 5 bases at V and 0 bases at J, with 11 bases between the two ends. Germline CDR1 SGHRS, CDR2 YFSETQ. The data stem from a study of T-cell memory formation after mild COVID-19. Each CDR3 protein is one row after TCRdb ran MiXCR on the 5' RACE reads. The sample records more than 200,000 distinct CDR3 sequences, about a sixth being singletons. The sequence was collected from a man aged 18 to 29 who had mild COVID-19 (a few samples of this study predate the infection). Cell type and time point are not known. Sequencing was performed on PBMCs or a T cell subset sorted from them (not recorded which). This chain links TRBV5-1 with TRBJ2-2, with D uncertain. As DNA, the CDR3 is TGCGCCAGCAGAACCGGAGAGGCGAACACCGGGGAGCTGTTTTTT. This translates into CASRTGEANTGELFF.